This T cell receptor (beta chain) is from a study of monozygotic twins with inflammatory bowel disease. With the 5' RACE reads reprocessed, TCRdb shows one record per CDR3 protein and no DNA. Recorded here are approximately 200,000 distinct CDR3 sequences; the top ten clones represent more than 7.5%. Study observations and caveats: Varying immunosuppressive regimens may have increased patient repertoire variability.

As to this clonotype: Its target is unknown.

Material: blood. The sequence came from a human donor with ulcerative colitis or Crohn's disease, or a healthy co-twin of an affected twin (not recorded which).

CDR3 region: CSEKPISYGYTF. The chain carries TRBV20-1 and TRBJ1-2. Germline assignment: CDR1 DFQATT and CDR2 SNEGSKA (reference sequence). The CDR3 runs to 12 residues.